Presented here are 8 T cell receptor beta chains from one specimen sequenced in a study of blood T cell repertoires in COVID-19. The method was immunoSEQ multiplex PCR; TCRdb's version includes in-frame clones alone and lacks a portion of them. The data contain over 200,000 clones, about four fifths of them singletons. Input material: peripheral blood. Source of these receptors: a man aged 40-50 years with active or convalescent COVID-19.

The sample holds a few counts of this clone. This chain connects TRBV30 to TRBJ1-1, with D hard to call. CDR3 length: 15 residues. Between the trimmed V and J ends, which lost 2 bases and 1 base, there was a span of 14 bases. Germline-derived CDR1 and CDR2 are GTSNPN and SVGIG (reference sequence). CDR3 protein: CAWSRETRGNTEAFF. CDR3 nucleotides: TGTGCCTGGAGTCGCGAAACCCGGGGGAACACTGAAGCTTTCTTT.

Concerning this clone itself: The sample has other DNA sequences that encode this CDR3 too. The CDR3 DNA reads TGTGCCAGCAGTTTGGGGGGGAATGAAAAACTGTTTTTT. Protein product: CASSLGGNEKLFF. The chain is built from TRBV12-3 or TRBV12-4 and TRBJ1-4; perhaps TRBD1 as D (5 bases). The CDR3 is 13 residues long. Deletions cut 3 bases from V and 5 bases from J, with 7 bases between.

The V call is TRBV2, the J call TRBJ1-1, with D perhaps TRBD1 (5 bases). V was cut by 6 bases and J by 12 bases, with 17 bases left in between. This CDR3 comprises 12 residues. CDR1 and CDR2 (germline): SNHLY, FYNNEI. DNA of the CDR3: TGTGCCAGCAGAAGGGGACTAGGGGAAACTTTCTTT. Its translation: CASRRGLGETFF. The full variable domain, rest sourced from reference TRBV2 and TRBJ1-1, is EPEVTQTPSHQVTQMGQEVILRCVPISNHLYFYWYRQILGQKVEFLVSFYNNEISEKSEIFDDQFSVERPDGSNFTLKIRSTKLEDSAMYFCASRRGLGETFFGQGTRLTVV.

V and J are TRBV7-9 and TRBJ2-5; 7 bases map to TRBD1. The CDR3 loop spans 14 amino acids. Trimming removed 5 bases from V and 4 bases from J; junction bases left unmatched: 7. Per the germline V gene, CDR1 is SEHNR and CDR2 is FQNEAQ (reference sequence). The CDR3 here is CASSGRQGRETQYF. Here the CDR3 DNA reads TGTGCCAGCAGCGGACGACAGGGAAGAGAGACCCAGTACTTC. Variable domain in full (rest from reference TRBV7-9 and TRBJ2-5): DTGVSQNPRHKITKRGQNVTFRCDPISEHNRLYWYRQTLGQGPEFLTYFQNEAQLEKSRLLSDRFSAERPKGSFSTLEIQRTEQGDSAMYLCASSGRQGRETQYFGPGTRLLVL.

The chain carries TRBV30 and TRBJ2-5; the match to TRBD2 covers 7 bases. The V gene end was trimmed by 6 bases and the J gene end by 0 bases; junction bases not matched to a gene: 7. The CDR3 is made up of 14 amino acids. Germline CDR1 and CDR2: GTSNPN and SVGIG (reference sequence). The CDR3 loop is CACWEGLYQETQYF. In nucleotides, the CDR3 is TGTGCCTGCTGGGAGGGGTTGTACCAAGAGACCCAGTACTTC.

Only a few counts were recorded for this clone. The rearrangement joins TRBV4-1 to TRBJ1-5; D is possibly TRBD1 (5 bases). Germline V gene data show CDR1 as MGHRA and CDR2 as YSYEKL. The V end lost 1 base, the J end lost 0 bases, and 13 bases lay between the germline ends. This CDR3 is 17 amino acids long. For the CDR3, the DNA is TGCGCCAGCAGCCAAGTTAAGGGGAAAATTAGCAATCAGCCCCAGCATTTT. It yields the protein CASSQVKGKISNQPQHF.

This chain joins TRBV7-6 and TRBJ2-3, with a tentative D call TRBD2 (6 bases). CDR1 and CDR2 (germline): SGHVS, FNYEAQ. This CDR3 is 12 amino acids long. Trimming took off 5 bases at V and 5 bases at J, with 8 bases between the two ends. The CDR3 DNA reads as TGTGCCAGCAGCCGTAGCGGAGATACGCAGTATTTT. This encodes CASSRSGDTQYF.

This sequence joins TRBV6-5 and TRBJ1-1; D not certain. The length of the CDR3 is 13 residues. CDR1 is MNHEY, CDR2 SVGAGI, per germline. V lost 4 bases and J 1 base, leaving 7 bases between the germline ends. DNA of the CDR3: TGTGCCAGCAGTTTCGGGAGGAACACTGAAGCTTTCTTT. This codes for CASSFGRNTEAFF.